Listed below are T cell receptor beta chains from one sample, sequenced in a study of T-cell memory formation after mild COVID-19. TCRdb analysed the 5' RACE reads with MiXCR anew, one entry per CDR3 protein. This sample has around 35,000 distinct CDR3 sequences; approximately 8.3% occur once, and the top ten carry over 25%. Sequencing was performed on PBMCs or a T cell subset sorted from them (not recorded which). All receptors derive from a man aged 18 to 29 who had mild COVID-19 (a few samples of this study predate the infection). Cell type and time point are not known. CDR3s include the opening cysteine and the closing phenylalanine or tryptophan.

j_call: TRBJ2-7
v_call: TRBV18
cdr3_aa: CASSTSGYEQYF

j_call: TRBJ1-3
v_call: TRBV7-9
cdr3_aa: CASSLQRFGGDTIYF

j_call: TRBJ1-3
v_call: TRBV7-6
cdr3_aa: CASSLLLQGSGNTIYF

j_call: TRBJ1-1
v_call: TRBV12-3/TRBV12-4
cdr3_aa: CASSLGGLNTEAFF

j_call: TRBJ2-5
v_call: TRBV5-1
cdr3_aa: CASSISSYKGVQYF

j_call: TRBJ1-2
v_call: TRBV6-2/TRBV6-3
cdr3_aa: CASSQSSTGDSSYGYTF

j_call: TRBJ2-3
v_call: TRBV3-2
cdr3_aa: CASSQHLGTGGADTQYF

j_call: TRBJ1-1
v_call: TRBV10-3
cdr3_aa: CAISPRLSDEAFF

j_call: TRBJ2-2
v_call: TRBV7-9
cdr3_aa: CASSSIRKGAKKSTGELFF

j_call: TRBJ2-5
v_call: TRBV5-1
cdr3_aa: CASSLQGTSVETQYF

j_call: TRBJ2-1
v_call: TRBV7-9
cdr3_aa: CALGYNEQFF

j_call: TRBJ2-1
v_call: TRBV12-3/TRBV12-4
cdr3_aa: CASNERGSYNEQFF